The 5 T cell receptor beta chains below come from one sample, sequenced in a study of shared clonotypes between healthy human individuals. Positive CCR7 selection of CD45RO-negative cells yielded the naive CD8 cells, and terminally differentiated effector memory CD45RA+ cells were excluded. Clones were sequenced by immunoSEQ multiplex PCR, and TCRdb holds only the in-frame ones, with some missing. The sample lists about 2 million clones; over 85% were seen once. The sequenced material came from naive CD8+ T cells sorted from blood. The source of these receptors is a man aged 18 to 29 in good health.

The chain is built from TRBV2 and TRBJ1-1; no reliable D call. This CDR3 contains 11 residues. V was shortened by 4 bases and J by 8 bases, with 8 bases between the two germline ends. The germline gives CDR1 SNHLY, CDR2 FYNNEI. The CDR3 protein is CASSAQEEAFF. CDR3 nucleotide sequence: TGTGCCAGCAGTGCCCAAGAGGAAGCTTTCTTT.

The chain joins TRBV5-6 to TRBJ2-3; 13 bases are a match to TRBD2. V gave up 4 bases and J gave up 3 bases; unmatched junction bases: 11. Germline V lookup: CDR1 SGHDT, CDR2 YYEEEE. The CDR3 runs 18 residues. CDR3 in amino acids: CASSQGLAGELGTDTQYF. CDR3 bases: TGTGCCAGCAGCCAAGGACTAGCGGGAGAATTGGGGACAGATACGCAGTATTTT.

The chain recombines TRBV27 with TRBJ2-7, with D tentatively TRBD1 or TRBD2 (5 bases each). The germline V and J ends were trimmed by 4 bases and 0 bases, with 13 bases remaining between them. This CDR3 is built from 15 residues. CDR1 and CDR2 from the germline V gene are MNHEY and SMNVEV (reference sequence). CDR3 sequence (DNA): TGTGCCAGCAGTTACACGGGGCCGAGCTCCTACGAGCAGTACTTC. This gives the protein CASSYTGPSSYEQYF.

Only a few counts were recorded for this clone. The chain has TRBV28 and TRBJ2-7, with a possible D match to TRBD1 (5 bases). Germline values: CDR1 MDHEN, CDR2 SYDVKM. There are 14 residues in the CDR3. V gave up 2 bases and J gave up 6 bases, with 14 bases separating them. In nucleotides, the CDR3 is TGTGCCAGCAGTTTAGGGTTACAGGTAGGCGAGCAGTACTTC. Translating gives CASSLGLQVGEQYF.

This chain connects TRBV2 to TRBJ1-5, with D uncertain. Germline CDR1 reads SNHLY; CDR2 reads FYNNEI. This CDR3 comprises 12 residues. Between the trimmed V and J ends, which lost 3 bases and 7 bases, there was a span of 7 bases. The CDR3 sequence: CASSDYHQPQHF. CDR3 coding DNA: TGTGCCAGCAGTGATTATCACCAGCCCCAGCATTTT.